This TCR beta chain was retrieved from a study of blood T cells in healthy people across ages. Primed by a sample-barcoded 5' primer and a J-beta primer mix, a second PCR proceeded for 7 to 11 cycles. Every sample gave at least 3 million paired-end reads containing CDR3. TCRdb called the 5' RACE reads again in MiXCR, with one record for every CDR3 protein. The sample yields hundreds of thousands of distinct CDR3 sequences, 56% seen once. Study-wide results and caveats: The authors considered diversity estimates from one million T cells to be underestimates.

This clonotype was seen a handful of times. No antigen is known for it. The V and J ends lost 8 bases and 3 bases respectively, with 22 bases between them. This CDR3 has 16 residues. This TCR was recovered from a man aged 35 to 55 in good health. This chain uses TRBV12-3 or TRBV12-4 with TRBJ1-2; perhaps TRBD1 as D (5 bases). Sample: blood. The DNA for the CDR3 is TGTGCCAGCCGCCAGGGCGGGTTAAGTACACACTATGGCTACACCTTC. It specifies CASRQGGLSTHYGYTF.